Listed here is a single T cell receptor beta chain. Its antigen is still unknown. No quality values exist for individual bases; no much larger clone is one base distant. The data derive from a study of T-cell reconstitution after alpha-beta-depleted transplantation in children (dated by TCRdb to about 2016). For the study in its entirety: T-cell immune reconstitution after TCRalphabeta/CD19-depleted allogeneic hematopoietic cell transplantation in children was quantitatively tracked in the study by means of TCR repertoire profiling.

Here is what the overall study found, with its caveats: About two months after transplant, the apparently early recovery of alphabetaT-cell counts reportedly depended on just several hundred clones that had expanded rapidly and came from non-depleted graft cells. In some patients, the high TCRbeta diversity seen at day 60 was put down to recipient T cells and intrathymic progenitors that had survived conditioning. The frequencies of hyperexpanded clones fell over the following months, and after one year, T-cell counts and TCRbeta diversity were mostly attributed to newly produced T cells.

The treatment or condition label on this specimen signifies: allogeneic hematopoietic cell transplantation with graft depleted of TCRalphabeta T cells and CD19 B cells. The transplant recipients were children given TCRalphabeta/CD19-depleted allogeneic hematopoietic cell grafts. The library was made by PCR. The instrument was an Illumina HiSeq 2500. TCR libraries were prepared with molecular barcoding, using unique molecular identifiers to normalize TCRbeta repertoire quantification. The raw public data were reprocessed by TCRdb itself: fastp quality trimming at Q25, MiXCR clonotype calling, in-frame beta chains only. Each CDR3 protein gets just one entry, which takes the most common genes and DNA from the rows behind it. The sample table holds just under 350,000 distinct CDR3 sequences, of which around 15% were seen once. About 41% of the sample is taken by the ten largest. The source of this sequence is a male patient between 2 and 15 years old who had a stem cell transplant for acute lymphoblastic leukemia, so the T cells may come from the graft donor. The specimen comprised PBMCs, mostly from graft donor cells, sampled 360 days after TCRalphabeta/CD19-depleted stem cell transplant.

The CDR3 region: CACTGGTSGSNEQFF. The DNA sequence reads TGTGCCTGTACGGGCGGGACTAGCGGGAGTAATGAGCAGTTCTTC. The chain uses TRBV7-9 and TRBJ2-1, with 14 bases matching TRBD2. Here V drops 11 bases and J drops 7 bases, and the junction holds 10 bases not matched to any gene. From cysteine to phenylalanine, the CDR3 is 15 amino acids long. CDR3 DNA is the only sequence kept; it has 45 bases, read in frame from the first base. Sequences SEHNR (CDR1) and FQNEAQ (CDR2) are obtained from the germline V gene (reference sequence).